This TCR beta chain was captured by sequencing in a study of cytomegalovirus exposure and HLA in healthy donors. Points from the study as a whole: Productive rates of about 87% or about 30% were seen for most TCR beta V segments in an earlier analysis. Associated with cytomegalovirus, according to the listing, were 150 to 200 TCR beta chains. Accurate HLA-A and HLA-B prediction from TCR beta sequences was reported for most subjects.

V was shortened by 4 bases and J by 4 bases, with 11 bases between the two germline ends. The CDR3 covers 14 residues. The germline CDR1 and CDR2 sequences are MNHNS and SASEGT. As to this clone: Its antigen is unknown.

PCR was performed using 60 Vbeta and 13 Jbeta primers. Libraries were prepared by immunoSEQ multiplex PCR; TCRdb keeps only in-frame clonotypes and omits some of them. This sample yields about 160,000 clones, of which roughly 80% are seen a single time; about 4.7% belongs to the top ten. This clonotype was sampled from a man between 25 and 39 years old in good health and CMV-seronegative. The gene calls are TRBV6-1 and TRBJ2-1; D gene uncertain. Source material: PBMCs. The CDR3 loop reads CASSVDTSYNEQFF. Written as DNA, the CDR3 is TGTGCCAGCAGTGTAGATACGTCTTACAATGAGCAGTTCTTC.